The next 6 T cell receptor beta chains were all read from a single sample in a study of cytotoxic CD8 clonotypes in ibrutinib-treated CLL. Clones were sequenced by immunoSEQ multiplex PCR, and TCRdb holds only the in-frame ones, with some missing. The table has 200,000 or so clones, 70% seen once; the top ten hold roughly 6.4%. The sample was PBMCs, taken after 12 months of ibrutinib treatment. All receptors derive from a human donor with chronic lymphocytic leukemia.

The chain recombines TRBV5-8 with TRBJ1-1; 7 nucleotides agree with TRBD1. The CDR3 loop spans 14 amino acids. CDR1 SGHTS and CDR2 YDEGEE come from the germline V gene. With V trimmed by 0 bases and J by 4 bases, 3 bases remained unmatched. CDR3 sequence (DNA): TGTGCCAGCAGCTTGGAGGGGGCGAGCACTGAAGCTTTCTTT. Its protein is CASSLEGASTEAFF.

The J gene is TRBJ1-6, the V gene TRBV5-6, with unresolved D. The V end lost 1 base, the J end lost 7 bases, and 9 bases lay between the germline ends. This CDR3 spans 14 amino acids. Germline V gene sequence: CDR1 SGHDT, CDR2 YYEEEE. The CDR3 DNA reads TGTGCCAGCAGCTTGAACAGCGTGAATTCACCCCTCCACTTT. Protein product: CASSLNSVNSPLHF. Using reference TRBV5-6 and TRBJ1-6 for the parts outside the CDR3, the full variable domain is DAGVTQSPTHLIKTRGQQVTLRCSPKSGHDTVSWYQQALGQGPQFIFQYYEEEERQRGNFPDRFSGHQFPNYSSELNVNALLLGDSALYLCASSLNSVNSPLHFGNGTRLTVT.

The J gene is TRBJ2-5, the V gene TRBV29-1; possible D gene TRBD2, 6 bases. The V end was cut by 8 bases, the J end by 5 bases, with 9 bases between. The germline V gene encodes CDR1 SQVTM and CDR2 ANQGSEA. This CDR3 has 10 residues. CDR3 coding DNA: TGCAGCACGGGGGTGGAGACCCAGTACTTC. Its translation: CSTGVETQYF.

V and J are TRBV19 and TRBJ1-1; D is perhaps TRBD1 (5 bases). Trimming took off 4 bases at V and 3 bases at J, with 15 bases between the two ends. The CDR3 totals 15 residues. Per the germline V gene, CDR1 is LNHDA and CDR2 is SQIVND (reference sequence). The CDR3 bases are TGTGCCAGTAGTACATCCGGGACGGCATACACTGAAGCTTTCTTT. It specifies CASSTSGTAYTEAFF.

V usage is TRBV10-1 and J usage is TRBJ1-1; 9 bases match TRBD1. CDR3 length: 15 residues. Trimming took 4 bases from V and 2 from J; bases not matched to a gene: 5. Germline CDR1 and CDR2: WNHNN and SYGVQD (reference sequence). CDR3 in DNA: TGCGCCAGCAGTGGACAGGGGGTTGAAAACACTGAAGCTTTCTTT. This encodes CASSGQGVENTEAFF.

The chain recombines TRBV10-2 with TRBJ1-1; a weak D match, TRBD1 (5 bases). The CDR3 sequence is 13 residues long. Per germline, CDR1 WSHSY and CDR2 SAAADI. Trimming pared 4 bases from V and 4 bases from J, leaving 10 bases between. The CDR3 sequence: CASSVQGVTEAFF. The DNA for the CDR3 is TGCGCCAGCAGTGTTCAGGGAGTCACTGAAGCTTTCTTT.